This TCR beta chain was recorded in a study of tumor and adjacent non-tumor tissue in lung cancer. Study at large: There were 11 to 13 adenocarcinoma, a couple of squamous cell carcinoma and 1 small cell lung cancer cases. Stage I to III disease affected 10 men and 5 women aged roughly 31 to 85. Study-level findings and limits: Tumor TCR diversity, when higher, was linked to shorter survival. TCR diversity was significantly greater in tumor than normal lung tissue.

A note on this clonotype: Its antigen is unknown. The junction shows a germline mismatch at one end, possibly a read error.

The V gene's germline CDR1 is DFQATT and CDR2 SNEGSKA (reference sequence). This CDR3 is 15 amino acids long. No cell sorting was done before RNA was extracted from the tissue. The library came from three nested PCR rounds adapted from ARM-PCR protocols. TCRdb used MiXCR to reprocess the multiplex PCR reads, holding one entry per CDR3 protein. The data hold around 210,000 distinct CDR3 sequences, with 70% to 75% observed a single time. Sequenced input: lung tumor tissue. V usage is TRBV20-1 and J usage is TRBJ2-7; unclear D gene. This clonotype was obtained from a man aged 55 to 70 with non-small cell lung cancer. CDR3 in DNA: TGCAGTGCCGCCGCATGGGCAGTCGGAACCTACGAACAGTACTTC. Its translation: CSAAAWAVGTYEQYF.